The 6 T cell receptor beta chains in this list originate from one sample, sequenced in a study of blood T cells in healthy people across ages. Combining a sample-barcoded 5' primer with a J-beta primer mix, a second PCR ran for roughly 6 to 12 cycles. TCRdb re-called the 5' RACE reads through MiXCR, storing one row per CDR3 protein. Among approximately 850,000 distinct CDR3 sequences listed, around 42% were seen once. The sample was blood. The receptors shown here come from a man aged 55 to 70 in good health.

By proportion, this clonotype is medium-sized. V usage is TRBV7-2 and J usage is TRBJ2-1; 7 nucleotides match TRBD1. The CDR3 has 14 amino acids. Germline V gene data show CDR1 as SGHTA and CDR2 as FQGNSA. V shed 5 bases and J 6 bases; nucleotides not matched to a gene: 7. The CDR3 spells CASSAIQGSNEQFF. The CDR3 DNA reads TGTGCCAGCAGCGCGATACAGGGGAGCAATGAGCAGTTCTTC.

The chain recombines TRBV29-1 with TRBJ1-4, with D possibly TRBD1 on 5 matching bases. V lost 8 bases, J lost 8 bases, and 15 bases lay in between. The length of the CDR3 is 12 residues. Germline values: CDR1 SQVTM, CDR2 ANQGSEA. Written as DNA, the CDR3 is TGCAGCTGCGGGGACCGGCGGGAAAAACTGTTTTTT. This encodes CSCGDRREKLFF.

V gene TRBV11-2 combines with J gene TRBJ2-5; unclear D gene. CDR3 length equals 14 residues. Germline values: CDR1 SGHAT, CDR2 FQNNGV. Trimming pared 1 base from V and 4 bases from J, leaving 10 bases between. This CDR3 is CASSLGSMGETQYF. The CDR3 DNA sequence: TGTGCCAGCAGCTTAGGGTCGATGGGAGAGACCCAGTACTTC.

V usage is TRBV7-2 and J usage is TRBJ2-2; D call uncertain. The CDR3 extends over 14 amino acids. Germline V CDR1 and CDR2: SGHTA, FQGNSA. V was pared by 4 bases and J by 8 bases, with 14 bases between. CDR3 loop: CASSSDWSRGELFF. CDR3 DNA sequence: TGTGCCAGCAGCTCTGACTGGTCTCGGGGGGAGCTGTTTTTT.

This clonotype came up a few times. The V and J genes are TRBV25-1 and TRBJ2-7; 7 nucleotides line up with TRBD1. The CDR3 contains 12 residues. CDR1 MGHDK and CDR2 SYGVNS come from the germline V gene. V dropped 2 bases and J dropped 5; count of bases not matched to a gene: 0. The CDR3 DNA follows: TGTGCCAGCAGTGAAACAGGGGACGAGCAGTACTTC. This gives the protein CASSETGDEQYF.

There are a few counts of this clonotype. The CDR3, as DNA: TGTGCCAGCAACCCCACCGGACAGAAAGCCAACGTCCTGACTTTC. As protein: CASNPTGQKANVLTF. The genes are TRBV12-3 or TRBV12-4 and TRBJ2-6; possibly TRBD1 for D (6 bases). CDR3 length equals 15 residues. V shed 7 bases and J shed 7 bases, with 17 bases lying between them.